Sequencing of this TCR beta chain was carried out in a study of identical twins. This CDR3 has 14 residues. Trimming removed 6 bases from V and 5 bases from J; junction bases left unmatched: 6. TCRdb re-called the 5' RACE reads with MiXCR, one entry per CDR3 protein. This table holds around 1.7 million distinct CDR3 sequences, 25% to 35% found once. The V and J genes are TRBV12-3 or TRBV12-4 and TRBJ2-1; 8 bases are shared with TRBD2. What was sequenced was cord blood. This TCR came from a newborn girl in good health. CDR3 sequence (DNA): TGTGCCAGCAGCGGGACTAGTAAACACAATGAGCAGTTCTTC. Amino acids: CASSGTSKHNEQFF.